Listed below are T cell receptor beta chains from one sample, sequenced in a study of glioma-infiltrating T cells. Via MiXCR, TCRdb re-called the multiplex PCR reads, giving one row per CDR3 protein. Of 300,000 to 450,000 distinct CDR3 sequences listed, around 45% were seen once; the top ten hold 9.5% to 15%. Source material: glioma tissue, nonneoplastic brain tissue, or PBMCs (not recorded which). The receptors originated from a human donor with low-grade glioma or glioblastoma, undergoing nonglioma brain surgery, or in good health (not recorded which). CDR3s include the opening cysteine and the closing phenylalanine or tryptophan. The D gene is left open where the match is weak. The listing skips clone size in some rows; elsewhere it reads once, few, many or a size class.

TRBV6-6	many	TRBJ1-4	NA	CASSYRAVWDEKLFF	TGTGCCAGCAGTTACCGCGCAGTTTGGGATGAAAAACTGTTTTTT
TRBV4-1	few	TRBJ1-2	TRBD1	CASSQGDRAYGYTF	TGCGCCAGCAGCCAGGGTGACAGGGCCTATGGCTACACCTTC
TRBV4-3	NA	TRBJ2-1	TRBD2	CASSQDTPAGGKFF	TGCGCCAGCAGCCAAGATACCCCAGCGGGGGGCAAGTTCTTC
TRBV19	NA	TRBJ2-1	NA	CASSNPGDLNEQFF	TGTGCCAGTAGTAACCCAGGGGACTTGAATGAGCAGTTCTTC
TRBV27	many	TRBJ2-1	TRBD2	CASSKLAGVYYNEQFF	TGTGCCAGCAGTAAACTAGCGGGAGTGTACTACAATGAGCAGTTCTTC
TRBV18	NA	TRBJ1-1	NA	CASSPSRQGGEAFF	TGTGCCAGCTCACCGTCCCGCCAGGGTGGTGAAGCTTTCTTT
TRBV2	NA	TRBJ2-1	TRBD1	CASSDPGTGGSYNEQFF	TGTGCCAGCAGTGACCCGGGGACAGGGGGCTCCTACAATGAGCAGTTCTTC
TRBV19	NA	TRBJ2-5	NA	CASSMTDQETQYF	TGTGCCAGTAGTATGACAGACCAAGAGACCCAGTACTTC
TRBV7-6	few	TRBJ2-6	TRBD2	CASIQLFQGGPRDLTF	TGTGCCAGCATCCAACTTTTCCAGGGAGGGCCAAGGGACCTGACTTTC
TRBV7-6	many	TRBJ2-1	NA	CASSTPSRRNEQFF	TGTGCCAGCAGCACCCCGTCACGCCGCAATGAGCAGTTCTTC
TRBV19	NA	TRBJ2-7	NA	CASSWAQGYEQYF	TGTGCCAGTAGTTGGGCACAGGGCTACGAGCAGTACTTC
TRBV20-1	NA	TRBJ2-2	NA	CSASGSNVAGELFF	TGCAGTGCTAGCGGGAGTAATGTAGCCGGGGAGCTGTTTTTT
TRBV7-9	few	TRBJ1-3	NA	CASSFPRGNTIYF	TGTGCCAGCAGCTTCCCGCGGGGAAACACCATATATTTT
TRBV19	NA	TRBJ2-7	TRBD1	CASSIGTGVYEQYF	TGTGCCAGTAGTATTGGGACAGGGGTGTACGAGCAGTACTTC
TRBV10-3	few	TRBJ1-2	NA	CAISESSGYTF	TGTGCCATCAGTGAGTCGAGCGGCTACACCTTC
TRBV10-3	few	TRBJ2-5	TRBD1	CAISEGTGTKETQYF	TGTGCCATCAGTGAGGGGACAGGGACCAAAGAGACCCAGTACTTC
TRBV29-1	many	TRBJ2-1	NA	CSAPVAVGNEQFF	TGCAGCGCCCCTGTGGCAGTCGGGAATGAGCAGTTCTTC
TRBV20-1	few	TRBJ2-7	TRBD2	CSALELAASYEQYF	TGCAGTGCCCTCGAGCTAGCGGCCTCCTACGAGCAGTACTTC
TRBV9	once	TRBJ2-3	TRBD2	CASSVPFMASGSPDTQYF	TGTGCCAGCAGCGTACCTTTCATGGCTAGCGGGAGCCCAGATACGCAGTATTTT
TRBV6-1	NA	TRBJ1-2	TRBD1	CASAPTGTENYGYTF	TGTGCCAGTGCCCCCACGGGGACAGAGAACTATGGCTACACCTTC
TRBV29-1	once	TRBJ1-1	NA	CSVGQRMNTQAFF	TGCAGCGTAGGACAGAGAATGAACACTCAAGCTTTCTTT
TRBV4-3	NA	TRBJ2-1	NA	CASAPGFRGAYNEQFF	TGCGCCAGCGCCCCTGGGTTTCGCGGGGCCTACAATGAGCAGTTCTTC
TRBV6-2/TRBV6-3	many	TRBJ2-7	NA	CASSSGLFPEQYF	TGTGCCAGCAGTTCTGGACTATTCCCGGAGCAGTACTTC
TRBV15	NA	TRBJ2-3	TRBD2	CATSSPTQASGRYRDTQYF	TGTGCCACCAGCAGCCCCACCCAGGCTAGCGGGAGGTATAGAGATACGCAGTATTTT
TRBV27	NA	TRBJ1-1	NA	CTSSPRSTEAFF	TGTACCAGCAGCCCCCGGAGCACTGAAGCTTTCTTT
TRBV11-2	few	TRBJ1-6	NA	CASSLRGDGSPLHF	TGTGCCAGCTCCCTTCGGGGGGACGGTTCACCCCTCCACTTT
TRBV7-2	few	TRBJ2-5	TRBD1	CASSSVTGFETQYF	TGTGCCAGCAGCTCAGTGACAGGGTTCGAGACCCAGTACTTC
TRBV28	NA	TRBJ1-5	NA	CASSQSRGYKNQPQHF	TGTGCCAGCAGTCAGTCAAGGGGGTATAAAAATCAGCCCCAGCATTTT
TRBV29-1	NA	TRBJ2-7	TRBD1	CSVELGGTGGYEQYF	TGCAGCGTTGAACTTGGGGGGACAGGGGGCTACGAGCAGTACTTC
TRBV4-1	few	TRBJ2-7	NA	CASSQGPSEQYF	TGCGCCAGCAGCCAAGGTCCCTCCGAGCAGTACTTC
TRBV28	few	TRBJ1-3	NA	CASRGNTIYF	TGTGCCAGCAGAGGAAACACCATATATTTT
TRBV19	NA	TRBJ1-5	NA	CASTHEAYSNQPQHF	TGTGCCAGTACCCACGAGGCCTATAGCAATCAGCCCCAGCATTTT
TRBV6-2/TRBV6-3	few	TRBJ2-7	TRBD1	CASSYSRQGRYEQYF	TGTGCCAGCAGTTACTCGAGACAGGGACGCTACGAGCAGTACTTC
TRBV5-4	NA	TRBJ2-7	NA	CASSSQGSPLEQYF	TGTGCCAGCAGCTCACAGGGCTCTCCTTTGGAGCAGTACTTC
TRBV4-1	NA	TRBJ2-7	TRBD2	CASSQGLAGGAEQYF	TGCGCCAGCAGCCAAGGACTAGCGGGAGGTGCCGAGCAGTACTTC
TRBV4-2	few	TRBJ1-1	NA	CASSQVERINTEAFF	TGTGCCAGCAGCCAAGTGGAGAGAATAAACACTGAAGCTTTCTTT
TRBV7-9	NA	TRBJ1-3	NA	CASSSQGGFSGNTIYF	TGTGCCAGCAGCTCCCAGGGCGGGTTTTCTGGGAACACCATATATTTT
TRBV28	few	TRBJ2-7	TRBD2	CASGVNREERTF	TGTGCCAGCGGCGTTAACCGGGAGGAAAGAACCTTC
TRBV7-6	few	TRBJ1-2	NA	CASSPPGHPPYGYTF	TGTGCCAGCAGCCCTCCGGGACACCCGCCCTATGGCTACACCTTC
TRBV29-1	NA	TRBJ1-1	NA	CSVRIGTEAFF	TGCAGCGTTAGGATTGGCACTGAAGCTTTCTTT
TRBV28	many	TRBJ2-7	NA	CASSLNHLPYEQYF	TGTGCCAGCAGTTTAAACCACTTGCCCTACGAGCAGTACTTC
TRBV27	few	TRBJ2-3	NA	CASSFLRFTDTQYF	TGTGCCAGCAGTTTTTTGCGGTTCACAGATACGCAGTATTTT
TRBV20-1	NA	TRBJ2-1	TRBD2	CSASMGGTSEFYNEQSF	TGCAGTGCTAGTATGGGAGGGACTAGCGAATTCTACAATGAGCAGTCCTTC
TRBV6-1	many	TRBJ2-1	NA	CASSERGVASYNEQFF	TGTGCCAGCAGTGAAAGAGGGGTAGCGTCCTACAATGAGCAGTTCTTC
TRBV12-3/TRBV12-4	NA	TRBJ2-3	NA	CASSFLIAASTDTQYF	TGTGCCAGCAGTTTCCTAATAGCAGCTAGCACAGATACGCAGTATTTT
TRBV2	few	TRBJ1-1	NA	CASSVGLGAFF	TGTGCCAGCAGTGTGGGGTTAGGCGCTTTCTTT
TRBV18	NA	TRBJ1-1	NA	CASSPRAAMNTEAFF	TGTGCCAGCTCACCAAGGGCAGCCATGAACACTGAAGCTTTCTTT
TRBV28	NA	TRBJ2-7	NA	CASSPTVSFEQYF	TGTGCCAGCAGTCCTACGGTCAGCTTCGAGCAGTACTTC